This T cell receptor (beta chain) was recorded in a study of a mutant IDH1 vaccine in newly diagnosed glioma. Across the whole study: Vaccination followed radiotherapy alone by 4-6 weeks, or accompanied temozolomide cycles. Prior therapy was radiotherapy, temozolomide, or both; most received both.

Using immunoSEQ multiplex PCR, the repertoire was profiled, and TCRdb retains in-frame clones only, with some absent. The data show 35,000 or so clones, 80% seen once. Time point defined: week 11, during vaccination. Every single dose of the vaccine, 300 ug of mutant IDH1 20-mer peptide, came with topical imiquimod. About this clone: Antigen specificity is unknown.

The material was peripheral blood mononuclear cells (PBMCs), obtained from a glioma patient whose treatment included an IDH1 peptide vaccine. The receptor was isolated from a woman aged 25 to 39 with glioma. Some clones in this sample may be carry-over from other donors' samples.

The CDR3: CASSLRGGETQYF. As DNA, the CDR3 is TGTGCCAGCAGCTTAAGAGGGGGAGAGACCCAGTACTTC. This rearrangement joins TRBV11-1 to TRBJ2-5; weak D call: TRBD1 (6 bases). Looked up from germline, CDR1 is SGHAT and CDR2 is FQDESV (reference sequence). The CDR3 loop spans 13 amino acids. Trimming removed 2 bases at V and 4 bases at J, with 8 bases between.